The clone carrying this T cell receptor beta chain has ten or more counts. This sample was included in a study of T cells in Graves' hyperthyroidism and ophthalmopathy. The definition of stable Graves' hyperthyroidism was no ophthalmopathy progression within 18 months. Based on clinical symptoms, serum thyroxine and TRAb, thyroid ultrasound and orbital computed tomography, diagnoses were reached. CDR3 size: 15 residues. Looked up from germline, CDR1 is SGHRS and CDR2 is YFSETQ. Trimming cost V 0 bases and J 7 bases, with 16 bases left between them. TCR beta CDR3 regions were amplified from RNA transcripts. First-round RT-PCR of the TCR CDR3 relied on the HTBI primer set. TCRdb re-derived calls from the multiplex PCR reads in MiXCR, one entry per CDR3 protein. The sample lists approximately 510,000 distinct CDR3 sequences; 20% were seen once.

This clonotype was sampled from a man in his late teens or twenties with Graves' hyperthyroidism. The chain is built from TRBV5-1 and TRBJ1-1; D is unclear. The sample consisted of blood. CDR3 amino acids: CASSLAVSADLEAFF. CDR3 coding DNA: TGCGCCAGCAGCTTGGCCGTCTCCGCAGACCTTGAAGCTTTCTTT.